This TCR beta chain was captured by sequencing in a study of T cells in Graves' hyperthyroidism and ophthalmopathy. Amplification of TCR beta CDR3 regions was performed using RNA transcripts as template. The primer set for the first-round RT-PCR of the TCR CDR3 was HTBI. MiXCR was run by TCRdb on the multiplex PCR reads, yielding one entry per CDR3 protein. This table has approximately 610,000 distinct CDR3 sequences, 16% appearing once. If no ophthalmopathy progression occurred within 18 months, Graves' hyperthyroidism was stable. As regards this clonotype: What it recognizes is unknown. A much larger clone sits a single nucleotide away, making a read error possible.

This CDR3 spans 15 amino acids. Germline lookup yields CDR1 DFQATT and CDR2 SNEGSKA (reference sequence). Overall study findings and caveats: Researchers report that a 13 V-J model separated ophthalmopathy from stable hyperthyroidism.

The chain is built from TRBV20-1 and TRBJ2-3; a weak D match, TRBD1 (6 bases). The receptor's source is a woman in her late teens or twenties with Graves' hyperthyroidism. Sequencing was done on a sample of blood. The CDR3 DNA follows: TGCAGTGCTAGAGGGGGGACATCCAGCACAGATACGCGGTATTTT. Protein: CSARGGTSSTDTRYF.